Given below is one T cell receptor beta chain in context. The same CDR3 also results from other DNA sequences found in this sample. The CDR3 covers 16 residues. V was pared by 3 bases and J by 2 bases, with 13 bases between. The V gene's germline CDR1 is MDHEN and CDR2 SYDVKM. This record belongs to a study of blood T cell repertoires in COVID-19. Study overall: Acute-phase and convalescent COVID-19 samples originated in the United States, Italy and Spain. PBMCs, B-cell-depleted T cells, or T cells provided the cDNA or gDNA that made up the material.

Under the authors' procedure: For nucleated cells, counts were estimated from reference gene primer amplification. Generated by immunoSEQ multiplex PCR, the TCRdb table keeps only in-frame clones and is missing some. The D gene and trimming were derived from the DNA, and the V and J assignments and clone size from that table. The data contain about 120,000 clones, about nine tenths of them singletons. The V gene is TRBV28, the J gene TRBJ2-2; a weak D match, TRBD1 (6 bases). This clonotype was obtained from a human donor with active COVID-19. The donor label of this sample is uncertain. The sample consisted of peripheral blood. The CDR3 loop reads CASSLLGTSNTGELFF. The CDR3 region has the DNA TGTGCCAGCAGTTTGCTCGGGACAAGCAACACCGGGGAGCTGTTTTTT.